Listed here are 24 T cell receptor beta chains from one sample, sequenced in a study of blood T cell repertoires in COVID-19. The data were produced by immunoSEQ multiplex PCR, yet TCRdb's version contains in-frame clones alone and is incomplete. The sample records under 250,000 clones, around 90% being singletons. Material for sequencing was PBMCs or T cells enriched from blood (not recorded which). The source is a man aged 25-45 years who had recovered from COVID-19.

V gene TRBV28 combines with J gene TRBJ1-1; D may be TRBD1 (5 bases). The germline V gene has CDR1 MDHEN and CDR2 SYDVKM. The CDR3 covers 13 residues. V lost 8 bases and J 5 bases, leaving 15 bases between the germline ends. The CDR3 sequence: CASAKRGTTEAFF. The DNA for the CDR3 is TGTGCCAGCGCCAAACGGGGGACGACTGAAGCTTTCTTT.

J is TRBJ2-7 and V is TRBV10-2, with TRBD1 matching 8 bases. The length of the CDR3 is 14 residues. The ends lost 5 bases at V and 4 bases at J; junction bases unmatched: 7. CDR1 and CDR2 (germline): WSHSY, SAAADI. The CDR3 bases are TGCGCCAGCAGTCCGGCACAGGGGGTATACGAGCAGTACTTC. This translates into CASSPAQGVYEQYF.

Note on this clone: One end of the junction fails to match germline, which may point to a read error. The V call is TRBV6-1, the J call TRBJ1-4, with D uncertain. Germline-derived CDR1 and CDR2 are MNHNS and SASEGT. CDR3 length: 14 residues. Here the CDR3 DNA reads TGTGCCAGCAGGGAAGTACAGACTAATGAAAAACTGTTTTTT. Protein product: CASREVQTNEKLFF.

V gene TRBV11-2 combines with J gene TRBJ2-1; 12 bases are a match to TRBD1. V shed 4 bases and J 6 bases; nucleotides not matched to a gene: 4. CDR3 length equals 15 residues. CDR1 and CDR2 (germline): SGHAT, FQNNGV. CDR3 sequence (DNA): TGTGCCAGCAGCTCCGGGACAGGGGGCCTCAATGAGCAGTTCTTC. This gives the protein CASSSGTGGLNEQFF. Looking up the rest from reference TRBV11-2 and TRBJ2-1 gives the full variable domain: EAGVAQSPRYKIIEKRQSVAFWCNPISGHATLYWYQQILGQGPKLLIQFQNNGVVDDSQLPKDRFSAERLKGVDSTLKIQPAKLEDSAVYLCASSSGTGGLNEQFFGPGTRLTVL.

The chain employs TRBV6-5 and TRBJ1-6; TRBD1 aligns across 7 bases. Germline loops: CDR1 MNHEY, CDR2 SVGAGI. V trimming: 7 bases; J trimming: 6 bases; junction bases outside the gene matches: 6. This CDR3 is built from 14 residues. Written as DNA, the CDR3 is TGTGCCAGCACTACCGGGACAGCTAATTCACCCCTCCACTTT. Translating gives CASTTGTANSPLHF.

This sequence joins TRBV19 and TRBJ1-5, with D unresolved. The V gene lost 10 bases and the J gene lost 0 bases, with 13 bases spanning the gap. Germline CDR1 reads LNHDA; CDR2 reads SQIVND (reference sequence). The CDR3 consists of 14 residues. The CDR3, as DNA: TGTGCCACCCAGACGGGTTATAGCAATCAGCCCCAGCATTTT. It translates to CATQTGYSNQPQHF. Looking up the rest from reference TRBV19 and TRBJ1-5 gives the full variable domain: DGGITQSPKYLFRKEGQNVTLSCEQNLNHDAMYWYRQDPGQGLRLIYYSQIVNDFQKGDIAEGYSVSREKKESFPLTVTSAQKNPTAFYLCATQTGYSNQPQHFGDGTRLSIL.

This chain uses TRBV11-1 with TRBJ2-3; possibly TRBD2 for D (6 bases). The V end lost 3 bases, the J end lost 0 bases, and 13 bases lay between the germline ends. The CDR3 sequence is 16 residues long. CDR1 and CDR2 from the germline V gene are SGHAT and FQDESV (reference sequence). As DNA, the CDR3 is TGTGCCAGCAGCTTCCCGTGGGGGACTAGCACAGATACGCAGTATTTT. It is translated as CASSFPWGTSTDTQYF.

The rearrangement uses TRBV11-3 and TRBJ1-6; 10 nucleotides match TRBD1. Germline CDR1 and CDR2: SGHNT and YENEEA. With 5 bases clipped from V and 10 bases from J, the junction kept 17 bases outside the gene matches. There are 18 residues in the CDR3. CDR3 in DNA: TGTGCCAGCAGCGGGCGACAGACAGGGGGCGCGTCATTGTCACCCCTCCACTTT. Residues: CASSGRQTGGASLSPLHF.

The chain carries TRBV12-3 or TRBV12-4 and TRBJ1-5, with D perhaps matching TRBD1 (6 bases). The ends were cut back, 7 bases at V and 3 bases at J, with 10 bases in the middle. There are 13 residues in the CDR3. The CDR3 protein is CASKTGYNQPQHF. Written as DNA, the CDR3 is TGTGCCAGCAAAACAGGGTACAATCAGCCCCAGCATTTT.

V is TRBV15 and J is TRBJ2-3; 7 nucleotides line up with TRBD2. Trimming at V came to 0 bases and at J to 1 base, leaving 1 base not matched to a gene. The CDR3 has 15 amino acids. The germline CDR1 and CDR2 sequences are LNHNV and YYDKDF (reference sequence). The CDR3 nucleotides are TGTGCCACCAGCAGAGATCTAGCGGGCACAGATACGCAGTATTTT. It is translated as CATSRDLAGTDTQYF.

This clone turned up a few times. The CDR3 nucleotides read TGTGCCAGCAGCCCTGCACCTAGCGGGAGTGGGGGATACGAGCAGTACTTC. This encodes CASSPAPSGSGGYEQYF. The J gene is TRBJ2-7, the V gene TRBV5-4, with 10 bases matching TRBD2. The CDR3 loop spans 17 amino acids. V shed 4 bases and J 4 bases; nucleotides not matched to a gene: 14. CDR1 is SGHNT and CDR2 is YYREEE in the germline V gene (reference sequence).

The V and J genes are TRBV18 and TRBJ2-2; TRBD2 matches 11 bases. The germline V gene encodes CDR1 KGHSH and CDR2 LQKENI. Unmatched junction bases numbered 4, after V lost 3 bases and J lost 4 bases. The CDR3 consists of 16 residues. CDR3 nucleotide sequence: TGTGCCAGCTCACCCCCCCTAGCGGGAGGCACCGGGGAGCTGTTTTTT. Residues: CASSPPLAGGTGELFF.

V usage is TRBV9 and J usage is TRBJ1-4; 9 bases are shared with TRBD1. This CDR3 has 17 residues. The V gene's germline CDR1 is SGDLS and CDR2 YYNGEE. Trimming at V came to 4 bases and at J to 5 bases, leaving 12 bases not matched to a gene. The CDR3 reads CASSPMTGGKRNEKLFF. CDR3 nucleotide sequence: TGTGCCAGCAGCCCTATGACAGGGGGGAAGAGGAATGAAAAACTGTTTTTT.

The chain combines TRBV12-5 with TRBJ2-3, with 7 bases lining up with TRBD1. The CDR3 is 16 amino acids. V dropped 3 bases and J dropped 4; count of bases not matched to a gene: 10. Per the germline V gene, CDR1 is LGHNT and CDR2 is FRNRAP. CDR3 in DNA: TGTGCTAGTGGTTTAGCTGGACAGGTCGATCCAGATACGCAGTATTTT. Its translation: CASGLAGQVDPDTQYF.

The chain combines TRBV4-2 with TRBJ1-2; D remains unclear. Germline V gene data show CDR1 as LGHNA and CDR2 as YNFKEQ. V gave up 0 bases and J gave up 0 bases, with 8 bases separating them. This CDR3 has 15 residues. The CDR3, as DNA: TGTGCCAGCAGCCAAGATTTTCCTCCTAACTATGGCTACACCTTC. Its translation: CASSQDFPPNYGYTF.

The rearrangement joins TRBV3-1 (or the pseudogene TRBV3-2) to TRBJ2-7, with D perhaps TRBD2 (5 bases). The CDR3 sequence is 14 residues long. Germline loops: CDR1 LGHDT, CDR2 YNNKEL (reference sequence). V lost 0 bases to trimming and J lost 3 bases, with 9 bases between them. The CDR3: CASSQEAGIYEQYF. The CDR3 coding sequence is TGTGCCAGCAGCCAAGAGGCGGGTATCTACGAGCAGTACTTC.

This rearrangement joins TRBV7-3 to TRBJ2-7, with 10 bases that match TRBD1. This CDR3 is built from 14 residues. J was trimmed by 6 bases and V by 5 bases; bases with no gene match: 7. CDR1 and CDR2 from the germline V gene are SGHTA and FQGTGA. For the CDR3, the DNA is TGTGCCAGCAGCCCGACAGGGGGCGTCTCCGAGCAGTACTTC. It is translated as CASSPTGGVSEQYF.

The chain is built from TRBV19 and TRBJ2-3; 11 bases agree with TRBD2. Germline V lookup: CDR1 LNHDA, CDR2 SQIVND (reference sequence). J gave up 4 bases and V 6 bases, and 9 bases lay outside the gene matches. The CDR3 loop spans 16 amino acids. The CDR3 reads CASRGSGRANSDTQYF. The CDR3 DNA reads TGTGCCAGTAGGGGTAGCGGGAGGGCAAACTCAGATACGCAGTATTTT.

This chain uses TRBV7-6 with TRBJ2-5; 8 bases are shared with TRBD1. Germline CDR1 and CDR2: SGHVS and FNYEAQ. The CDR3 consists of 14 residues. Trimming cost V 7 bases and J 2 bases; bases outside gene matches: 6. The CDR3 protein is CASKGQGPQETQYF. The CDR3 nucleotides are TGTGCCAGCAAAGGACAGGGCCCTCAAGAGACCCAGTACTTC.

The gene calls are TRBV19 and TRBJ2-2; D remains unclear. The CDR3 spans 17 residues. In germline, CDR1 is LNHDA, CDR2 SQIVND (reference sequence). Trimming took 6 bases from V and 0 from J, leaving 17 bases between them. The CDR3, as DNA: TGTGCCAGTAGCCTCGGCCAGGCAACAGCGAACACCGGGGAGCTGTTTTTT. Amino acids: CASSLGQATANTGELFF.

The V and J genes are TRBV7-6 and TRBJ2-5, with D possibly matching TRBD1 (5 bases). Trimming left V 5 bases short and J 5 bases short, with 18 bases between. Germline V gene lookup returns CDR1 SGHVS and CDR2 FNYEAQ. This CDR3 has 15 amino acids. In DNA, the CDR3 is TGTGCCAGCAGCCAAAAGGGGTGGTATGAGGAGACCCAGTACTTC. Translation gives CASSQKGWYEETQYF.

This clone was recorded once. The rearrangement joins TRBV7-8 to TRBJ2-7; 8 bases line up with TRBD1. This CDR3 is built from 14 residues. Per the germline V gene, CDR1 is SGHVS and CDR2 is FQNEAQ. V lost 3 bases, J lost 4 bases, and 5 bases stayed unmatched. CDR3 region: CASSFRQGQYEQYF. The CDR3 bases are TGTGCCAGCAGCTTTAGACAGGGGCAGTACGAGCAGTACTTC.

V usage is TRBV19 and J usage is TRBJ2-5; weak D call: TRBD2 (7 bases). There are 17 residues in the CDR3. The germline gives CDR1 LNHDA, CDR2 SQIVND (reference sequence). The V end lost 1 base, the J end lost 2 bases, and 17 bases lay between the germline ends. The CDR3 DNA sequence: TGTGCCAGTAGTATAGGGTTGAGAGCGGGACAACAAGAGACCCAGTACTTC. This encodes CASSIGLRAGQQETQYF.

V usage is TRBV6-2 or TRBV6-3 and J usage is TRBJ2-2; maybe TRBD1 (6 bases). Between the trimmed V and J ends, which lost 0 bases and 2 bases, there was a span of 13 bases. The length of the CDR3 is 17 residues. Germline V gives CDR1 MNHEY, CDR2 SVGEGT. CDR3 residues: CASSYSRTVVNTGELFF. CDR3 bases: TGTGCCAGCAGTTACTCGAGGACAGTAGTTAACACCGGGGAGCTGTTTTTT.